This TCR beta chain was identified during a study of blood T cell repertoires in COVID-19. Original methodology: Nucleated cell counts were estimated from reference gene primer amplification. The assay was immunoSEQ multiplex PCR, and TCRdb's table has in-frame clones only and misses some. Clonal size and the V and J genes are those of that table, whereas D and trimming came from the DNA. The table shows approximately 200,000 clones, with around three quarters occurring only once. The CDR3 length is 13 residues. The V end lost 0 bases, the J end lost 7 bases, and 9 bases lay between the germline ends. The germline V gene has CDR1 SGHAT and CDR2 FQNNGV. This clone was observed many times.

This rearrangement joins TRBV11-2 to TRBJ1-1; tentatively, D is TRBD1 (5 bases). Sequenced: peripheral blood. This receptor was identified in a man in his sixties with active or convalescent COVID-19. The CDR3 protein is CASSLEGVGEAFF. Written as DNA, the CDR3 is TGTGCCAGCAGCTTAGAAGGGGTGGGTGAAGCTTTCTTT.